Below, 26 T cell receptor beta chains from the same sample are listed, as sequenced in a study of response to subunit inactivated influenza vaccine. TCRdb recomputed calls from the RT-PCR reads with MiXCR, one row per CDR3 protein. The repertoire holds about 570,000 distinct CDR3 sequences, with 11% as singletons. The same sample was also used in a study of T cells expressing NK-cell markers. That paper states: UMIs accompanied the 5'RACE template switching by which TCR beta cDNA was made.

The sample here was PBMCs from blood, taken on the day of vaccination. All receptors derive from a man aged 45-65 years who received an inactivated influenza vaccine.

This clonotype was picked up many times. The chain carries TRBV7-2 and TRBJ1-1; D unclear. The V gene lost 5 bases and the J gene lost 0 bases, with 13 bases spanning the gap. The germline V gene encodes CDR1 SGHTA and CDR2 FQGNSA. There are 15 residues in the CDR3. CDR3 loop: CASSPGLGMNTEAFF. The CDR3 nucleotides read TGTGCCAGCAGCCCCGGACTGGGTATGAACACTGAAGCTTTCTTT. Full variable domain (rest looked up from reference TRBV7-2 and TRBJ1-1): GAGVSQSPSNKVTEKGKDVELRCDPISGHTALYWYRQSLGQGLEFLIYFQGNSAPDKSGLPSDRFSAERTGGSVSTLTIQRTQQEDSAVYLCASSPGLGMNTEAFFGQGTRLTVV.

The chain links TRBV2 to TRBJ2-2, with 12 bases lining up with TRBD2. V shed 6 bases and J 6 bases; nucleotides not matched to a gene: 2. Germline V gene sequence: CDR1 SNHLY, CDR2 FYNNEI. The CDR3 sequence is 14 residues long. Here the CDR3 DNA reads TGTGCCAGCAGGACTAGCGGGAGCTCCGGGGAGCTGTTTTTT. It specifies CASRTSGSSGELFF.

The sample holds a few counts of this clonotype. The V call is TRBV29-1, the J call TRBJ2-3, with D maybe TRBD1 (5 bases). With 1 base removed from V and 5 bases from J, the gap between germline ends came to 16 bases. Germline loops: CDR1 SQVTM, CDR2 ANQGSEA. This CDR3 contains 15 residues. For the CDR3, the DNA is TGCAGCGTTGAAGTTGGGGCCGGCCTTGTAGATACGCAGTATTTT. Translated: CSVEVGAGLVDTQYF.

The genes are TRBV28 and TRBJ2-5, with 7 bases that match TRBD2. With 8 bases clipped from V and 4 bases from J, the junction kept 4 bases outside the gene matches. Germline V gene lookup returns CDR1 MDHEN and CDR2 SYDVKM. This CDR3 region has 12 residues. Here the CDR3 reads CASYGGGETQYF. The CDR3 DNA is TGTGCCAGCTATGGGGGGGGAGAGACCCAGTACTTC.

This clonotype was seen many times. The chain uses TRBV6-2 or TRBV6-3 and TRBJ2-1; TRBD2 agrees at 15 bases. The V gene end was trimmed by 4 bases and the J gene end by 2 bases; junction bases not matched to a gene: 6. There are 18 residues in the CDR3. CDR1 is MNHEY, CDR2 SVGEGT, per germline. CDR3: CASSFPRTSGRAYNEQFF. The CDR3 nucleotides are TGTGCCAGCAGTTTTCCGCGGACTAGCGGGAGGGCCTACAATGAGCAGTTCTTC.

This clonotype was detected a few times. This sequence joins TRBV6-1 and TRBJ2-1, with no clear D. Germline V lookup: CDR1 MNHNS, CDR2 SASEGT. This CDR3 is built from 15 residues. Trimming removed 3 bases from V and 0 bases from J, with 9 bases in between. CDR3: CASSDDVSSYNEQFF. CDR3 DNA: TGTGCCAGCAGTGACGACGTGAGCTCCTACAATGAGCAGTTCTTC.

The V call is TRBV30, the J call TRBJ2-3, with D tentatively TRBD2 (7 bases). V lost 0 bases and J 3 bases, leaving 13 bases between the germline ends. The CDR3 is 15 amino acids. Germline CDR1 reads GTSNPN; CDR2 reads SVGIG (reference sequence). CDR3 bases: TGTGCCTGGAGTGTTGGGGGGGCCAATACAGATACGCAGTATTTT. Translation: CAWSVGGANTDTQYF.

The chain uses TRBV3-1 and TRBJ2-7; D assignment may be TRBD1 or TRBD2 (5 bases each). The CDR3 loop spans 14 amino acids. Germline lookup yields CDR1 LGHDT and CDR2 YNNKEL (reference sequence). V shed 0 bases and J shed 6 bases, with 12 bases lying between them. DNA for the CDR3: TGTGCCAGCAGCCAAGATACCCCGAGGGGCGAGCAGTACTTC. Its protein is CASSQDTPRGEQYF.

The V call is TRBV6-2 or TRBV6-3, the J call TRBJ1-5, with TRBD1 identical over 9 bases. V dropped 6 bases and J dropped 7; count of bases not matched to a gene: 13. Germline CDR1 reads MNHEY; CDR2 reads SVGEGT. The CDR3 is 16 residues long. The CDR3 sequence: CASSSGTGSFGQPQHF. As DNA, the CDR3 is TGTGCCAGCAGCTCCGGGACAGGGTCGTTCGGACAGCCCCAGCATTTT.

This clonotype was observed a handful of times. The chain uses TRBV28 and TRBJ2-7, with D possibly being TRBD1 (6 bases). The CDR3 runs to 13 residues. Germline V gives CDR1 MDHEN, CDR2 SYDVKM. V was cut by 6 bases and J by 6 bases, with 15 bases left in between. The CDR3 spells CASRDRFLLEQYF. DNA of the CDR3: TGTGCCAGCAGAGACAGGTTCCTTCTCGAGCAGTACTTC. Full variable domain (outside the CDR3, taken from reference TRBV28 and TRBJ2-7): DVKVTQSSRYLVKRTGEKVFLECVQDMDHENMFWYRQDPGLGLRLIYFSYDVKMKEKGDIPEGYSVSREKKERFSLILESASTNQTSMYLCASRDRFLLEQYFGPGTRLTVT.

The chain employs TRBV6-2 or TRBV6-3 and TRBJ1-5, with D hard to call. Looked up from germline, CDR1 is MNHEY and CDR2 is SVGEGT. The ends were cut back, 0 bases at V and 3 bases at J, with 24 bases in the middle. This CDR3 comprises 20 residues. CDR3 DNA sequence: TGTGCCAGCAGTTACTCGACCGGGAGCCAGACAATCCGCTCCAATCAGCCCCAGCATTTT. Translating it yields CASSYSTGSQTIRSNQPQHF.

This clonotype was seen more than once but under ten times. The V and J genes are TRBV29-1 and TRBJ2-1, with a possible D match to TRBD2 (5 bases). Trimming pared 3 bases from V and 0 bases from J, leaving 9 bases between. The CDR3 extends over 14 amino acids. Looked up from germline, CDR1 is SQVTM and CDR2 is ANQGSEA. The CDR3: CSVDGVSSYNEQFF. DNA for the CDR3: TGCAGCGTTGACGGGGTCAGCTCCTACAATGAGCAGTTCTTC.

Ten or more counts support this clonotype. The J gene is TRBJ2-2, the V gene TRBV5-1; tentative D call: TRBD2 (5 bases). Germline lookup yields CDR1 SGHRS and CDR2 YFSETQ. The CDR3 extends over 14 amino acids. With 4 bases removed from V and 3 bases from J, the gap between germline ends came to 10 bases. CDR3 sequence: CASSKLGDTGELFF. The CDR3, as DNA: TGCGCCAGCAGCAAGCTCGGGGACACCGGGGAGCTGTTTTTT.

On this clonotype: A much larger clonotype is one base distant, so this may be a read error. The chain has TRBV6-1 and TRBJ2-7; 7 bases are a match to TRBD1. The CDR3 contains 13 residues. Germline V gene sequence: CDR1 MNHNS, CDR2 SASEGT. The CDR3 nucleotides read TGTGTCAGCAGTGAAGGACAGGACTACGAGCAGTACTTC. It translates to CVSSEGQDYEQYF.

In this sample, this clonotype turned up a few times. The rearrangement links TRBV19 to TRBJ2-1; TRBD2 is a possible D gene (6 bases). This CDR3 is built from 13 residues. Trimming shortened V by 9 bases and J by 0 bases, and 9 bases separated the two germline ends. Germline CDR1 reads LNHDA; CDR2 reads SQIVND (reference sequence). The CDR3 spells CASIGSSYNEQFF. The DNA for the CDR3 is TGTGCCAGCATCGGGAGCTCCTACAATGAGCAGTTCTTC. Supplemented by reference TRBV19 and TRBJ2-1, the full variable domain reads DGGITQSPKYLFRKEGQNVTLSCEQNLNHDAMYWYRQDPGQGLRLIYYSQIVNDFQKGDIAEGYSVSREKKESFPLTVTSAQKNPTAFYLCASIGSSYNEQFFGPGTRLTVL.

The J gene is TRBJ2-1, the V gene TRBV3-1, with TRBD2 as a possible D gene (6 bases). Trimming removed 1 base from V and 7 bases from J, with 23 bases in between. The CDR3 runs 18 residues. Germline loops: CDR1 LGHDT, CDR2 YNNKEL (reference sequence). The CDR3 region is CASSQVAGSGTASNEQFF. Written as DNA, the CDR3 is TGTGCCAGCAGCCAAGTCGCGGGATCCGGGACGGCCTCTAATGAGCAGTTCTTC.

In this sample, this clonotype turned up many times. This chain uses TRBV28 with TRBJ2-7; 14 bases align to TRBD2. Germline V gene lookup returns CDR1 MDHEN and CDR2 SYDVKM. V lost 6 bases to trimming and J lost 3 bases; unmatched junction nucleotides: 16. The CDR3 runs 19 residues. CDR3 coding DNA: TGTGCCAGCAGCACCCCAGGACTAGCGGGAGGCTCGGCTCTCTACGAGCAGTACTTC. Encoded protein: CASSTPGLAGGSALYEQYF.

The chain has TRBV7-2 and TRBJ2-2; possible D gene TRBD1, 5 bases. The CDR3 has 15 residues. The V gene's germline CDR1 is SGHTA and CDR2 FQGNSA. The V end lost 6 bases, the J end lost 3 bases, and 14 bases lay between the germline ends. CDR3 loop: CASRAATEYTGELFF. The CDR3 bases are TGTGCCAGCAGGGCCGCGACAGAATACACCGGGGAGCTGTTTTTT. The entire variable domain, with the rest obtained from reference TRBV7-2 and TRBJ2-2, is as follows: GAGVSQSPSNKVTEKGKDVELRCDPISGHTALYWYRQSLGQGLEFLIYFQGNSAPDKSGLPSDRFSAERTGGSVSTLTIQRTQQEDSAVYLCASRAATEYTGELFFGEGSRLTVL.

At least ten counts were recorded for this clonotype. J is TRBJ2-4 and V is TRBV12-3 or TRBV12-4; perhaps TRBD2 as D (5 bases). Trimming took 3 bases from V and 8 from J, leaving 8 bases between them. The CDR3 has 12 amino acids. CDR3 region: CASSLGSDIQYF. In DNA, the CDR3 is TGTGCCAGCAGTTTGGGGAGCGACATTCAGTACTTC.

This chain joins TRBV4-2 and TRBJ2-5; unclear D gene. CDR1 is LGHNA and CDR2 is YNFKEQ in the germline V gene. Deletions cut 0 bases from V and 5 bases from J, with 7 bases between. The CDR3 contains 13 residues. The CDR3 nucleotides read TGTGCCAGCAGCCAAGACGAAGGGGAGACCCAGTACTTC. This gives the protein CASSQDEGETQYF.

The rearrangement joins TRBV14 to TRBJ2-1; D might be TRBD1 (7 bases). Germline CDR1 and CDR2: SGHDN and FVKESK. The CDR3 is 14 residues long. The V end was cut by 4 bases, the J end by 8 bases, with 15 bases between. CDR3 sequence (DNA): TGTGCCAGCAGCCGTCACAGGGGAGGATATGAGCAGTTCTTC. As protein: CASSRHRGGYEQFF.

This clonotype was detected many times. The chain carries TRBV10-3 and TRBJ2-3; 10 nucleotides align to TRBD1. CDR1 ENHRY and CDR2 SYGVKD come from the germline V gene. CDR3 size: 15 residues. V shed 0 bases, J shed 4 bases, and the junction held 1 base outside the gene matches. CDR3 amino acids: CAISESGTGADTQYF. DNA for the CDR3: TGTGCCATCAGTGAGTCAGGGACAGGGGCAGATACGCAGTATTTT.

The rearrangement joins TRBV7-2 to TRBJ1-2; no firm D call. Trimming cost V 7 bases and J 2 bases, with 11 bases left between them. Germline V gives CDR1 SGHTA, CDR2 FQGNSA. The CDR3 is 13 residues long. CDR3 loop: CASTLDKNYGYTF. In DNA form, the CDR3 reads TGTGCCAGCACCCTCGACAAGAACTATGGCTACACCTTC.

This clonotype has a count of ten or more. This chain joins TRBV7-6 and TRBJ2-3, with 7 bases identical to TRBD1. Germline CDR1 reads SGHVS; CDR2 reads FNYEAQ. With 1 base clipped from V and 0 bases from J, the junction kept 4 bases outside the gene matches. The CDR3 is 16 amino acids. The DNA for the CDR3 is TGTGCCAGCAGCTTAGGGGGACAGCCAAGCACAGATACGCAGTATTTT. It specifies CASSLGGQPSTDTQYF.

This clonotype was counted ten times or more. This chain uses TRBV5-5 with TRBJ2-3; maybe TRBD1 (5 bases). V was clipped by 1 base and J by 5 bases, with 14 bases between them. The CDR3 length is 15 residues. Germline lookup yields CDR1 SGHKS and CDR2 YYEKEE (reference sequence). The CDR3 nucleotides read TGTGCCAGCAGCTTGCGGCAGGGTCCGCGAGATACGCAGTATTTT. Amino acids: CASSLRQGPRDTQYF.

V is TRBV4-3 and J is TRBJ2-7, with D tentatively TRBD1 or TRBD2 (5 bases each). CDR3 length equals 12 residues. Germline CDR1 and CDR2: LGHNA and YSLEER. Trimming removed 4 bases at V and 7 bases at J, with 11 bases between. The CDR3 region is CASSPGTEEQYF. CDR3 DNA sequence: TGCGCCAGCAGCCCCGGGACGGAAGAGCAGTACTTC.